The rows below give T cell receptor beta chains drawn from one sample of a study of naive and memory T cell subsets. TCRdb passed the UMI-ligation and nested PCR reads through MiXCR, listing each CDR3 protein once. The data show 130,000 to 150,000 distinct CDR3 sequences, over 15% seen once. The sequenced sample was naive CD4+ T cells from blood. The source is a human donor in good health. Each CDR3 is given with its conserved first and last residue. The order of the fields is D gene, V gene, clone size, J gene, CDR3 DNA, CDR3 protein. The D gene is left open where the match is weak. Expanded clones are given a class, and other clones once, few, many or no size at all.

D gene: -
V gene: TRBV24-1
clone size: -
J gene: TRBJ2-2
CDR3 DNA: TGTGCCACCAATTCAGGGTACCACGGGGAGCTGTTTTTT
CDR3 protein: CATNSGYHGELFF

D gene: -
V gene: TRBV7-9
clone size: few
J gene: TRBJ1-1
CDR3 DNA: TGTGCCAGCAGCCCCGGGGCAGGACCGGACACTGAAGCTTTCTTT
CDR3 protein: CASSPGAGPDTEAFF

D gene: TRBD2
V gene: TRBV6-2/TRBV6-3
clone size: few
J gene: TRBJ2-2
CDR3 DNA: TGTGCCAGCAGCTCAGCGGGAATCGGGGAGCTGTTTTTT
CDR3 protein: CASSSAGIGELFF

D gene: TRBD2
V gene: TRBV5-1
clone size: few
J gene: TRBJ2-1
CDR3 DNA: TGCGCCAGCAGCTCCATCACTAGCGGGAGGGGGTCTGGTGAGCAGTTCTTC
CDR3 protein: CASSSITSGRGSGEQFF

D gene: -
V gene: TRBV5-1
clone size: -
J gene: TRBJ1-3
CDR3 DNA: TGCGCCAGCAGATCGCAAGAAACCTCTGGAAACACCATATATTTT
CDR3 protein: CASRSQETSGNTIYF

D gene: TRBD2
V gene: TRBV5-1
clone size: -
J gene: TRBJ2-1
CDR3 DNA: TGCGCCAGCAGCCGTATGATAGCGGGAGGGCAGGATGAGCAGTTCTTC
CDR3 protein: CASSRMIAGGQDEQFF

D gene: TRBD1
V gene: TRBV12-3/TRBV12-4
clone size: -
J gene: TRBJ1-2
CDR3 DNA: TGTGCCAGCAGTTTTTGGGACAGCGGGGGGAGCGGCTACACCTTC
CDR3 protein: CASSFWDSGGSGYTF

D gene: -
V gene: TRBV11-2
clone size: -
J gene: TRBJ1-1
CDR3 DNA: TGTGCCAGCAGCTTAGAAGCACAGGGAGGAAGCACTGAAGCTTTCTTT
CDR3 protein: CASSLEAQGGSTEAFF

D gene: TRBD2
V gene: TRBV20-1
clone size: few
J gene: TRBJ2-2
CDR3 DNA: TGCAGTGCTAGACCTAAAACGGGACTAGCTAAGGGCACCGGGGAGCTGTTTTTT
CDR3 protein: CSARPKTGLAKGTGELFF

D gene: TRBD1
V gene: TRBV29-1
clone size: -
J gene: TRBJ1-1
CDR3 DNA: TGCAGCGTTCAACAGGGGGCGACTTTCTTT
CDR3 protein: CSVQQGATFF

D gene: -
V gene: TRBV20-1
clone size: -
J gene: TRBJ2-3
CDR3 DNA: TGCAGTGCTACCTCAGCTCAGGGGAGCACAGATACGCAGTATTTT
CDR3 protein: CSATSAQGSTDTQYF

D gene: -
V gene: TRBV20-1
clone size: -
J gene: TRBJ1-4
CDR3 DNA: TGCAGTGCTAGAAAGGGGGTCGGGGAAAAACTGTTTTTT
CDR3 protein: CSARKGVGEKLFF

D gene: -
V gene: TRBV20-1
clone size: few
J gene: TRBJ2-7
CDR3 DNA: TGCAGTGCCGGCGGCCTCCCTCACGAGCAGTACTTC
CDR3 protein: CSAGGLPHEQYF

D gene: -
V gene: TRBV7-2
clone size: few
J gene: TRBJ1-2
CDR3 DNA: TGTGCCAGCAGCTCGTACACGACGGTGGAAGGCTACACCTTC
CDR3 protein: CASSSYTTVEGYTF

D gene: -
V gene: TRBV30
clone size: few
J gene: TRBJ2-4
CDR3 DNA: TGTGCCTGGAGTGTACAGGGCCTAGACATTCAGTACTTC
CDR3 protein: CAWSVQGLDIQYF

D gene: -
V gene: TRBV6-5
clone size: -
J gene: TRBJ2-1
CDR3 DNA: TGTGCCAGCAGTCGTGTTAGCAATGAGCAGTTCTTC
CDR3 protein: CASSRVSNEQFF

D gene: -
V gene: TRBV11-2
clone size: few
J gene: TRBJ1-2
CDR3 DNA: TGTGCCAGCAGCGCGGGGGCCAAATTCACCTTC
CDR3 protein: CASSAGAKFTF

D gene: -
V gene: TRBV11-2
clone size: few
J gene: TRBJ2-2
CDR3 DNA: TGTGCCAGCAGCTTAGGGGGTGGGGACCTAGGTTGGACCGGGGAGCTGTTTTTT
CDR3 protein: CASSLGGGDLGWTGELFF

D gene: -
V gene: TRBV28
clone size: -
J gene: TRBJ1-2
CDR3 DNA: TGTGCCAGCAGTTCCGCAGGGGAGGAGGGGGGGCTTGGCTACACCTTC
CDR3 protein: CASSSAGEEGGLGYTF

D gene: -
V gene: TRBV5-4
clone size: -
J gene: TRBJ2-3
CDR3 DNA: TGTGCCAGCAGCCTAGCATTGGGCGCTACGCAGTATTTT
CDR3 protein: CASSLALGATQYF